The 25 T cell receptor beta chains below all came from one sample that was sequenced in a study of blood T cell repertoires in COVID-19. Clones were sequenced by immunoSEQ multiplex PCR, and TCRdb holds only the in-frame ones, with some missing. The sample consists of around 430,000 clones, about 91% of them appearing once. What was sequenced was peripheral blood. The receptors originated from a woman in her forties or fifties with COVID-19, enrolled during active disease.

The chain links TRBV20-1 to TRBJ2-1; 8 bases are shared with TRBD2. The germline V gene has CDR1 DFQATT and CDR2 SNEGSKA (reference sequence). The CDR3 is made up of 11 amino acids. V was pared by 6 bases and J by 9 bases, with 4 bases of the junction left unmatched. CDR3 region: CSAQLAAEQFF. CDR3 nucleotides: TGCAGTGCCCAACTAGCGGCTGAGCAGTTCTTC.

V and J are TRBV7-9 and TRBJ2-2, with unresolved D. Deletions cut 7 bases from V and 5 bases from J, with 8 bases between. This CDR3 region has 12 residues. Germline V lookup: CDR1 SEHNR, CDR2 FQNEAQ (reference sequence). CDR3 sequence reads: CASTLSTGELFF. The DNA of the CDR3 is TGTGCCAGCACCCTCTCTACCGGGGAGCTGTTTTTT.

CDR3 DNA sequence: TGTGCCAGCAGCTTGGTGCGCCTCCGGAACACTGAAGCTTTCTTT. This encodes CASSLVRLRNTEAFF. This chain uses TRBV5-6 with TRBJ1-1, with D uncertain. The CDR3 consists of 15 residues. V was pared by 0 bases and J by 1 base, with 10 bases between. Germline CDR1 SGHDT, CDR2 YYEEEE.

V and J are TRBV5-1 and TRBJ2-3; 14 bases align to TRBD2. With V trimmed by 4 bases and J by 6 bases, 16 bases remained unmatched. The CDR3 length is 19 residues. CDR1 and CDR2 from the germline V gene are SGHRS and YFSETQ. The CDR3, as DNA: TGCGCCAGCAGCACTCCCGGGACTAGCGGGGGTAATCGGAGGGATACGCAGTATTTT. This gives the protein CASSTPGTSGGNRRDTQYF. The full variable domain, rest sourced from reference TRBV5-1 and TRBJ2-3, is KAGVTQTPRYLIKTRGQQVTLSCSPISGHRSVSWYQQTPGQGLQFLFEYFSETQRNKGNFPGRFSGRQFSNSRSEMNVSTLELGDSALYLCASSTPGTSGGNRRDTQYFGPGTRLTVL.

On this clone itself: Other nucleotide sequences from this sample produce the same CDR3. The chain couples TRBV5-1 to TRBJ2-1, with 9 nucleotides matching TRBD2. The CDR3 totals 16 residues. Germline lookup yields CDR1 SGHRS and CDR2 YFSETQ. The ends lost 4 bases at V and 4 bases at J; junction bases unmatched: 9. The CDR3 loop reads CASSPNSGGDYNEQFF. The DNA for the CDR3 is TGCGCCAGCAGCCCTAATAGCGGGGGAGATTACAATGAGCAGTTCTTC.

The chain recombines TRBV27 with TRBJ1-1, with a tentative D call TRBD1 (6 bases). The germline V gene has CDR1 MNHEY and CDR2 SMNVEV (reference sequence). Trimming left V 6 bases short and J 5 bases short, with 10 bases between. The CDR3 is 12 residues long. CDR3 sequence reads: CASRRGGTEAFF. CDR3 in DNA: TGTGCCAGCAGGCGAGGGGGAACTGAAGCTTTCTTT.

The rearrangement uses TRBV6-5 and TRBJ1-2; TRBD1 might be the D (6 bases). There are 14 residues in the CDR3. Trimming removed 5 bases at V and 8 bases at J, with 18 bases between. Germline V gene lookup returns CDR1 MNHEY and CDR2 SVGAGI. In nucleotides, the CDR3 is TGTGCCAGCAGTCGGACAGTTATGCGAGGAGGCTACACCTTC. Its protein product is CASSRTVMRGGYTF.

The chain has TRBV19 and TRBJ1-1, with D possibly being TRBD1 (5 bases). Germline assignment: CDR1 LNHDA and CDR2 SQIVND (reference sequence). The CDR3 runs 14 residues. V was shortened by 5 bases and J by 5 bases, with 15 bases between the two germline ends. The CDR3 region has the DNA TGTGCCAGTAGTTCCAGGGCCGGGGGGACTGAAGCTTTCTTT. It yields the protein CASSSRAGGTEAFF.

The chain couples TRBV30 to TRBJ2-1, with 8 bases matching TRBD2. The junction had 7 bases not matched to a gene; V was cut back by 8 bases and J by 4 bases. The germline V gene encodes CDR1 GTSNPN and CDR2 SVGIG (reference sequence). The CDR3 spans 13 residues. CDR3 nucleotide sequence: TGTGCCCAGAGCGGGGGAGGGTACAATGAGCAGTTCTTC. Encoded protein: CAQSGGGYNEQFF.

The rearrangement links TRBV1 to TRBJ2-1; the table gives TRBD2 as D, unverified against the DNA. TRBV1 is deemed a pseudogene. The CDR3 spans 15 residues. The CDR3 sequence: CTSSQQADTDNEQFF. CDR3 bases: TGCACCAGCAGCCAACAAGCGGATACCGACAATGAGCAGTTCTTC.

This chain connects TRBV23-1 to TRBJ1-1, with D possibly matching TRBD1 (6 bases). TRBV23-1 is recorded as an ORF, its role being uncertain. The CDR3 is made up of 13 amino acids. Between the trimmed V and J ends, which lost 4 bases and 8 bases, there was a span of 14 bases. The CDR3 DNA sequence: TGCGCCAGCAGTCTGGGGACACACAACGAAGCTTTCTTT. Protein product: CASSLGTHNEAFF.

The chain has TRBV19 and TRBJ1-5; maybe TRBD1 (6 bases). Germline V lookup: CDR1 LNHDA, CDR2 SQIVND (reference sequence). Trimming took 3 bases from V and 0 from J, leaving 18 bases between them. This CDR3 comprises 18 residues. The CDR3 region is CASSIRERWGLSNQPQHF. CDR3 coding DNA: TGTGCCAGTAGTATTAGGGAGCGGTGGGGGCTTAGCAATCAGCCCCAGCATTTT. Supplemented by reference TRBV19 and TRBJ1-5, the full variable domain reads DGGITQSPKYLFRKEGQNVTLSCEQNLNHDAMYWYRQDPGQGLRLIYYSQIVNDFQKGDIAEGYSVSREKKESFPLTVTSAQKNPTAFYLCASSIRERWGLSNQPQHFGDGTRLSIL.

For the CDR3, the DNA is TGTGCCAGCAGCCAAGCCCAAGGACAGCAAGAGACCCAGTACTTC. The encoded protein is CASSQAQGQQETQYF. The rearrangement links TRBV4-2 to TRBJ2-5; weak D call: TRBD1 (6 bases). Between the trimmed V and J ends, which lost 1 base and 2 bases, there was a span of 11 bases. This CDR3 comprises 15 residues. Germline V gives CDR1 LGHNA, CDR2 YNFKEQ.

This clone was counted a few times. The CDR3 region is CASSQVTGGEGNTEAFF. The CDR3 DNA is TGTGCCAGCAGCCAAGTAACAGGGGGCGAGGGGAACACTGAAGCTTTCTTT. This rearrangement joins TRBV3-1 (or the pseudogene TRBV3-2) to TRBJ1-1; TRBD1 matches at 9 bases. The CDR3 runs 17 residues. Germline assignment: CDR1 LGHDT and CDR2 YNNKEL (reference sequence). The V segment lost 1 base and the J segment 1 base; nucleotides outside the gene matches: 7.

The chain is built from TRBV29-1 and TRBJ2-7; D is unresolved. Germline values: CDR1 SQVTM, CDR2 ANQGSEA. Trimming left V 2 bases short and J 2 bases short, with 10 bases between. The CDR3 loop spans 13 amino acids. CDR3 sequence reads: CSVEFTNAYEQYF. The DNA for the CDR3 is TGCAGCGTTGAATTTACTAACGCCTACGAGCAGTACTTC.

A word on this clone: The junction differs from germline at one of its ends, possibly a read error. The chain carries TRBV12-5 and TRBJ2-1, with 7 bases lining up with TRBD2. The CDR3 totals 17 residues. Germline assignment: CDR1 LGHNT and CDR2 FRNRAP. CDR3 DNA: TGTGCTAGTGGCCCTGAGGCGGCGGGGGTCTCCCACAATGAGCAGTTCTTC. Its translation: CASGPEAAGVSHNEQFF.

The rearrangement links TRBV6-6 to TRBJ1-3; 11 nucleotides align to TRBD1. Germline V gives CDR1 MNHNY, CDR2 SVGAGI (reference sequence). CDR3 length: 15 amino acids. V was clipped by 7 bases and J by 3 bases; unmatched bases: 5. This chain's CDR3 is CASIKDRGHGNTIYF. For the CDR3, the DNA is TGTGCCAGCATTAAGGACAGGGGGCATGGAAACACCATATATTTT.

The chain links TRBV13 to TRBJ1-1; D ambiguous. Deletions cut 7 bases from V and 5 bases from J, with 11 bases between. Germline V lookup: CDR1 PRHDT, CDR2 FYEKMQ (reference sequence). The length of the CDR3 is 12 residues. The CDR3 reads CASTYGRTEAFF. In DNA form, the CDR3 reads TGTGCCAGCACCTACGGGAGGACTGAAGCTTTCTTT.

The rearrangement links TRBV2 to TRBJ1-3; D remains ambiguous. Germline CDR1 reads SNHLY; CDR2 reads FYNNEI. The V end lost 7 bases, the J end lost 0 bases, and 10 bases lay between the germline ends. The CDR3 length is 14 residues. CDR3 DNA sequence: TGTGCCAGCATGTCGGGTTTCTCTGGAAACACCATATATTTT. Protein sequence: CASMSGFSGNTIYF.

This chain joins TRBV7-3 and TRBJ1-2; D remains ambiguous. V lost 1 base to trimming and J lost 1 base, with 4 bases between them. CDR1 is SGHTA, CDR2 FQGTGA, per germline. CDR3 size: 13 residues. The CDR3 loop reads CASSLNSNYGYTF. The CDR3 nucleotides are TGTGCCAGCAGCTTAAATAGTAACTATGGCTACACCTTC.

This chain uses TRBV11-1 with TRBJ2-2; 7 positions match TRBD1. There are 15 residues in the CDR3. Trimming at V came to 5 bases and at J to 3 bases, leaving 6 bases not matched to a gene. The germline V gene has CDR1 SGHAT and CDR2 FQDESV (reference sequence). DNA for the CDR3: TGTGCCAGCAGCACCACAGGGGTAGACACCGGGGAGCTGTTTTTT. Encoded protein: CASSTTGVDTGELFF.

V and J are TRBV5-4 and TRBJ1-2; D might be TRBD1 (6 bases). V was clipped by 0 bases and J by 4 bases, with 19 bases between them. CDR1 and CDR2 from the germline V gene are SGHNT and YYREEE (reference sequence). The CDR3 spans 17 residues. The CDR3 nucleotides are TGTGCCAGCAGCTTGGGGCAGGGGAGGGGGAGCGGCTATGGCTACACCTTC. Its protein product is CASSLGQGRGSGYGYTF.

V usage is TRBV9 and J usage is TRBJ1-2, with D possibly matching TRBD1 (6 bases). Germline V gives CDR1 SGDLS, CDR2 YYNGEE. This CDR3 spans 13 amino acids. V was cut by 3 bases and J by 4 bases, with 10 bases left in between. This CDR3 is CASSAGGSYGYTF. The CDR3 DNA reads as TGTGCCAGCAGCGCGGGGGGCTCCTATGGCTACACCTTC.

This rearrangement joins TRBV11-2 to TRBJ2-1; D not certain. The CDR3 contains 14 residues. V was cut by 5 bases and J by 8 bases, with 16 bases left in between. Germline CDR1 is SGHAT and CDR2 is FQNNGV. The CDR3 region is CASSPLSRNYEQFF. CDR3 in DNA: TGTGCCAGCAGCCCCTTGAGCCGAAACTATGAGCAGTTCTTC.

The chain employs TRBV19 and TRBJ2-7, with 8 bases identical to TRBD1. CDR3 length equals 15 residues. V shed 5 bases and J 0 bases; nucleotides not matched to a gene: 6. Looked up from germline, CDR1 is LNHDA and CDR2 is SQIVND (reference sequence). CDR3 residues: CASSVRDRSSYEQYF. The CDR3 DNA is TGTGCCAGTAGTGTCCGGGACAGGAGCTCCTACGAGCAGTACTTC.